The sequence of this TCR beta chain was determined in a study of blood T cells in healthy people across ages. General observations from the study: It was the long-lived donors that had more naive CD4+ cells and higher diversity than aged donors.

Each sample had at least 6 million PBMCs isolated. Samples each had at least 5 micrograms of total RNA extracted. A second PCR, run for about 6 to 11 cycles, used a sample-barcoded 5' primer plus a J-beta primer mix. A 12-random-nucleotide template-switch adaptor tagged each cDNA molecule. TCRdb recomputed calls from the 5' RACE reads with MiXCR, one row per CDR3 protein. Of fewer than 950,000 distinct CDR3 sequences detected, about 53% appear once; the ten largest clones hold approximately 41%. Comments on this clonotype: Its matching antigen is unknown.

CDR1 SGHTA and CDR2 FQGNSA come from the germline V gene. With 10 bases removed from V and 2 bases from J, the gap between germline ends came to 15 bases. This CDR3 has 13 amino acids. The chain links TRBV7-2 to TRBJ2-7, with D tentatively TRBD2 (5 bases). This clonotype originated in a man aged 80 or over in good health. Sequencing used blood. Here the CDR3 DNA reads TGTGCCACCTCGCGGCGGGTGGCCTACGAGCAGTACTTC. Translated: CATSRRVAYEQYF.